This TCR beta chain was sequenced during a study of T-cell reconstitution after alpha-beta-depleted transplantation in children. Using unique molecular identifiers, the investigators prepared the TCRbeta library. In TCRdb, the PCR reads were re-called with MiXCR into one record per CDR3 protein. Here the sample spans about 160,000 distinct CDR3 sequences, roughly 11% being singletons. This clonotype was seen repeatedly, ten times or more. The receptor's source is a boy between 2 and 10 years old with acute myeloid leukemia, due to receive a stem cell transplant. The material was PBMCs, obtained before TCRalphabeta/CD19-depleted stem cell transplant.

The CDR3 region has the DNA TGTGCCAGCCGGAGTAGGTTCACTGCTGGGGGCAATGAGCAGTTCTTC. This gives the protein CASRSRFTAGGNEQFF. V gene TRBV7-9 combines with J gene TRBJ2-1; D assignment may be TRBD1 or TRBD2 (5 bases each). V was pared by 8 bases and J by 6 bases, with 23 bases between. The V gene's germline CDR1 is SEHNR and CDR2 FQNEAQ (reference sequence). The CDR3 covers 16 residues.